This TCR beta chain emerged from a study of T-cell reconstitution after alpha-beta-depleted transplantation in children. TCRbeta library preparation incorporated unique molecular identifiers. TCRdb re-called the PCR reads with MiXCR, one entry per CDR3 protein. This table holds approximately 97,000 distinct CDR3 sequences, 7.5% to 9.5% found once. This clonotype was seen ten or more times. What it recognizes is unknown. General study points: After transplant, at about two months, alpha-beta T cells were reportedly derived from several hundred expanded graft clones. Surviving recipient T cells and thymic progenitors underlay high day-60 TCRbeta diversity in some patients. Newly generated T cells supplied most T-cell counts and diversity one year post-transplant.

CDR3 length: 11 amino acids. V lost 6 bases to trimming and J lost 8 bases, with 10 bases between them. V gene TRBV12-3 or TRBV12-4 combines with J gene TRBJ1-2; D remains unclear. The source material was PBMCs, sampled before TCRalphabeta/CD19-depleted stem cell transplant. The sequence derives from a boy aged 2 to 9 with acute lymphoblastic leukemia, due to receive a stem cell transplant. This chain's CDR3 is CASSWGGGYTF. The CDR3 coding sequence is TGTGCCAGCAGCTGGGGAGGCGGCTACACCTTC.